This T cell receptor beta chain stems from a study of blood T cell repertoires in COVID-19. Study background: Sites across the United States, Italy and Spain contributed samples from acute and convalescent COVID-19.

Here immunoSEQ multiplex PCR was the method, and the copy in TCRdb shows in-frame clones only, minus some. The sample lists fewer than 250,000 clones; approximately 84% were seen once. Germline V gene data show CDR1 as MNHEY and CDR2 as SVGAGI. The CDR3 runs to 13 residues. V was shortened by 7 bases and J by 2 bases, with 12 bases between the two germline ends. The table lists this clone with many counts. The rearrangement links TRBV6-5 to TRBJ2-7; maybe TRBD2 (5 bases). What was sequenced was PBMCs or T cells enriched from blood (not recorded which). The receptor's source is a woman aged 30 to 39 who had recovered from COVID-19. CDR3 bases: TGTGCCAGCAAAGGCGGGCCGCCCTACGAGCAGTACTTC. Its protein product is CASKGGPPYEQYF.